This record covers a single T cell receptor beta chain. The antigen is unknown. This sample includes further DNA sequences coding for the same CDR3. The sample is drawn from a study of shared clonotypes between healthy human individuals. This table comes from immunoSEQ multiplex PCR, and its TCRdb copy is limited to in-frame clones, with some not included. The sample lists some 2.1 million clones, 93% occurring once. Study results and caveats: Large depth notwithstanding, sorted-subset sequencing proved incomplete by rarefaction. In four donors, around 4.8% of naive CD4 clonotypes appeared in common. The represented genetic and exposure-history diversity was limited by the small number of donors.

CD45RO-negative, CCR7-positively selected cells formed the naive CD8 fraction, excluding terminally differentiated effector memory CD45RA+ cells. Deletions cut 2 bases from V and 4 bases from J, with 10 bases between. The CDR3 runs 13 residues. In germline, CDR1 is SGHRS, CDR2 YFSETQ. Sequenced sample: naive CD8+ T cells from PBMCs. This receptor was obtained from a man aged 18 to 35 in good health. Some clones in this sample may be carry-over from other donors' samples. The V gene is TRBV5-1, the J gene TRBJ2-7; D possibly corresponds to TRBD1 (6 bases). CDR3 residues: CASSFDRSYEQYF. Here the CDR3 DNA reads TGCGCCAGCAGCTTCGACAGGTCATACGAGCAGTACTTC. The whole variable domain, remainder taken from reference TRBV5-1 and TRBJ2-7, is KAGVTQTPRYLIKTRGQQVTLSCSPISGHRSVSWYQQTPGQGLQFLFEYFSETQRNKGNFPGRFSGRQFSNSRSEMNVSTLELGDSALYLCASSFDRSYEQYFGPGTRLTVT.